The source of this T cell receptor beta chain is a study of CD8+CD57+ T cells in acquired aplastic anemia. Using genomic DNA as the template, TCR beta VDJ and CDR3 profiling was carried out. TCRdb re-derived calls from the reads in MiXCR, one entry per CDR3 protein. The sample lists some 190,000 distinct CDR3 sequences; just over 45% were seen once. General study findings and limits: Overlapping CD8+ CDR3 repertoires of patients and controls contained under 30 shared sequences.

The table lists this clonotype with many counts. No antigen is known for it. The ends were cut back, 6 bases at V and 2 bases at J, with 23 bases in the middle. This CDR3 has 17 amino acids. The germline V gene encodes CDR1 MNHNS and CDR2 SASEGT. The sequenced sample was sorted CD4+, CD8+, or CD8+CD57+ T cells (not recorded which) from PBMCs. This sequence was found in a human donor in good health. The chain carries TRBV6-1 and TRBJ2-7; D remains ambiguous. The CDR3 here is CASSPTWADALAYEQYF. The CDR3 coding sequence is TGTGCCAGCAGCCCCACTTGGGCGGACGCCTTGGCCTACGAGCAGTACTTC.